This is a list of T cell receptor beta chains from one sample in a study of identical twins. TCRdb ran MiXCR on the 5' RACE reads and lists one entry per CDR3 protein. The data contain 460,000 or so distinct CDR3 sequences, over 12% of them singletons. These same records also appear under a second study, on yellow fever vaccine responses in identical twins.

The source material was CD4+ T cells sorted from blood. The source is a woman between 18 and 30 years old in good health. The CDR3 runs from the conserved cysteine through the conserved F or W. A D gene is named only where the DNA matches it firmly. Expanded clones get a size class; other rows say once, few or many, or leave the size out.

j_call	clone_size	v_call	d_call	cdr3_nt	cdr3_aa
TRBJ1-5	few	TRBV20-1	TRBD1	TGCAGTGCTAGAGATCGACAGGGCCATCAGCCCCAGCATTTT	CSARDRQGHQPQHF
TRBJ2-5	few	TRBV15	TRBD2	TGTGCCACCAGCAGAAATAGCGGGAGTGGCGTGAAGACCCAGTACTTC	CATSRNSGSGVKTQYF
TRBJ2-1	.	TRBV3-1	TRBD2	TGTGCCAGCAGTCGAGAGGGGCCCTTCGGGAGGTCCTACAATGAGCAGTTCTTC	CASSREGPFGRSYNEQFF
TRBJ2-3	once	TRBV21-1	.	TGTGCCAGCAGCAAAGGACTACTGGGACACTCTAGCACAGATACGCAGTATTTT	CASSKGLLGHSSTDTQYF
TRBJ2-2	few	TRBV20-1	TRBD2	TGCAGTGCTAGAGATCCTGGGACTAGCGGGAGTGCCGGGGAGCTGTTTTTT	CSARDPGTSGSAGELFF
TRBJ2-3	few	TRBV9	.	TGTGCCAGCAGCGTAGGTTATAGCACAGATACGCAGTATTTT	CASSVGYSTDTQYF
TRBJ2-1	few	TRBV12-3/TRBV12-4	.	TGTGCCAGCAGTTTCGTCCCCGTTGGCTCCTACAATGAGCAGTTCTTC	CASSFVPVGSYNEQFF
TRBJ2-3	.	TRBV5-1	TRBD2	TGCGCCAGCACCCCAGGACTAGCGGGAGGGCATGCAGATACGCAGTATTTT	CASTPGLAGGHADTQYF
TRBJ2-7	few	TRBV12-3/TRBV12-4	TRBD1	TGTGCCAGCAGTTGGGGGACAGCTATTCCCTACGAGCAGTACTTC	CASSWGTAIPYEQYF
TRBJ2-1	.	TRBV7-2	.	TGTGCCAGCAGCTTCAGGACTACGGGTGAGCAGTTCTTC	CASSFRTTGEQFF
TRBJ2-1	many	TRBV29-1	TRBD1	TGCAGCGTTGGGGACAGCCCCTACAATGAGCAGTTCTTC	CSVGDSPYNEQFF
TRBJ2-7	few	TRBV20-1	.	TGCAGTGCCAGAGGGCTAGGTGGCTCCTACGAGCAGTACTTC	CSARGLGGSYEQYF
TRBJ2-6	few	TRBV3-1	TRBD2	TGTGCCAGCAGCCAAGGCCTAGCGGTCTCTGGGGCCAACGTCCTGACTTTC	CASSQGLAVSGANVLTF
TRBJ1-2	few	TRBV5-1	.	TGCGCCAGCAGCTTGCAGGGCTTTTCCTATGGCTACACCTTC	CASSLQGFSYGYTF
TRBJ2-5	many	TRBV10-3	.	TGTGCCATCGGGGCGGCGGATACCCAGTACTTC	CAIGAADTQYF
TRBJ2-5	.	TRBV18	TRBD1	TGTGCCAGCTCACCTCGACCAGGGACAGGGGAAGAGACCCAGTACTTC	CASSPRPGTGEETQYF
TRBJ2-7	.	TRBV25-1	TRBD2	TGTGCCAGCACAGCGGGAGGCGATGGCTACGAGCAGTACTTC	CASTAGGDGYEQYF
TRBJ1-5	once	TRBV6-2/TRBV6-3	.	TGTGCCAGCAGTTACTACAGTAATCAGCCCCAGCATTTT	CASSYYSNQPQHF